One and the same sample provided the 4 T cell receptor beta chains below, sequenced in a study of T cell changes during pregnancy in multiple sclerosis. Libraries were prepared by immunoSEQ multiplex PCR; TCRdb keeps only in-frame clonotypes and omits some of them. The sample lists more than 90,000 clones, roughly nine tenths seen once, with about 1.5% in the top ten. Specimen: peripheral blood, collected in the third trimester of pregnancy. The origin of the receptors is a female donor with multiple sclerosis, enrolled in a pregnancy study.

The chain combines TRBV27 with TRBJ2-7; 7 nucleotides align to TRBD1. Germline V lookup: CDR1 MNHEY, CDR2 SMNVEV (reference sequence). Losses at the gene ends were 7 bases for V and 4 bases for J; bases not matched to a gene: 13. CDR3 length: 15 amino acids. CDR3 amino acids: CASTLQAGGVYEQYF. CDR3 DNA: TGTGCCAGCACCTTACAGGCAGGGGGTGTTTACGAGCAGTACTTC.

V usage is TRBV5-1 and J usage is TRBJ2-7, with 12 nucleotides matching TRBD2. The germline V gene encodes CDR1 SGHRS and CDR2 YFSETQ. The CDR3 is 18 residues long. V dropped 1 base and J dropped 0; count of bases not matched to a gene: 8. The CDR3 coding sequence is TGCGCCAGCAGCTTGCGACTAGCGGGAGACCTTAGCTCCTACGAGCAGTACTTC. Translation: CASSLRLAGDLSSYEQYF.

The chain combines TRBV27 with TRBJ1-2; 8 bases align to TRBD1. The trim removed 5 bases at V and 2 bases at J, leaving 4 bases unmatched. The CDR3 consists of 14 residues. The V gene's germline CDR1 is MNHEY and CDR2 SMNVEV (reference sequence). The CDR3 sequence: CASSETGANYGYTF. Here the CDR3 DNA reads TGTGCCAGCAGTGAGACAGGGGCGAACTATGGCTACACCTTC.

The V call is TRBV5-1, the J call TRBJ2-3, with a possible D match to TRBD2 (5 bases). CDR1 is SGHRS and CDR2 is YFSETQ in the germline V gene. The V and J ends lost 0 bases and 3 bases respectively, with 11 bases between them. CDR3 length: 15 residues. CDR3 residues: CASSLDPRVTDTQYF. The CDR3 DNA reads TGCGCCAGCAGCTTGGACCCGAGGGTAACAGATACGCAGTATTTT.